What follows describes a single T cell receptor beta chain. These data belong to a study of shared T cell receptors in the human thymus. Produced via immunoSEQ multiplex PCR; TCRdb's table is partial and in-frame only. This table has about 380,000 clones, just under 95% appearing once. Germline trimming cut 7 bases from V and 3 bases from J; bases unmatched to any gene: 7. The germline V gene has CDR1 MNHEY and CDR2 SVGAGI. This CDR3 is 14 amino acids long. The chain is built from TRBV6-5 and TRBJ1-2, with TRBD1 matching over 8 bases. The source material was thymocytes. The receptor comes from a human donor. For the CDR3, the DNA is TGTGCCAGCACCCCGGACAGGGCCGACTATGGCTACACCTTC. The encoded protein is CASTPDRADYGYTF.